This T cell receptor beta chain came from a study of shared clonotypes between healthy human individuals. Data came from immunoSEQ multiplex PCR; TCRdb stores just in-frame clones and leaves some out. The sample lists about 490,000 clones, about three quarters occurring once. Adult donors, all healthy and HIV-negative, had no recent acute infections or vaccinations. V lost 0 bases and J lost 0, with 10 bases in between. The length of the CDR3 is 16 residues. Germline V lookup: CDR1 MRHNA, CDR2 SNTAGT. The sequence was obtained from a woman aged 35 to 49 in good health. Some clones in this sample may be carry-over from other donors' samples. The rearrangement joins TRBV6-4 to TRBJ2-3; perhaps TRBD2 as D (5 bases). Sequenced material: PBMCs. CDR3 sequence: CASSDSLATSTDTQYF. The CDR3 nucleotides read TGTGCCAGCAGTGACTCGTTAGCGACAAGCACAGATACGCAGTATTTT.